This paragraph covers one T cell receptor beta chain sequence. TCRdb called the 5' RACE reads again in MiXCR, with one record for every CDR3 protein. This table holds some 440,000 distinct CDR3 sequences, approximately 23% found once. The sample comes from a study of T-cell memory formation after mild COVID-19. Trimming cost V 0 bases and J 5 bases, with 12 bases left between them. CDR1 SGHDT and CDR2 YYEEEE come from the germline V gene. This CDR3 has 14 residues. The sequence derives from an adult woman who had mild COVID-19 (a few samples of this study predate the infection). Cell type and time point are not known. Sequencing was done on a sample of PBMCs or a T cell subset sorted from them (not recorded which). V gene TRBV5-6 combines with J gene TRBJ2-7; a possible D gene is TRBD1 (5 bases). CDR3 nucleotide sequence: TGTGCCAGCAGCTTGGGGGGCCGCCGAAACGAGCAGTACTTC. Residues: CASSLGGRRNEQYF.